A selection of T cell receptor beta chains follows, all from one sample in a study of beta chain features in type 1 diabetes. Clones were read by immunoSEQ multiplex PCR, and TCRdb kept only the in-frame ones, dropping some. The table shows 970,000 or so clones, with roughly a sixth occurring only once. Sequencing was carried out using naive CD4+ T cells from blood. Receptor source: a woman between 18 and 30 years old in good health. The CDR3 runs from the conserved cysteine through the conserved F or W. A D gene is named only where the DNA matches it firmly. Some rows mark clone size as missing; the rest say once, few, many or name a class of expanded clone.

TRBJ2-1 | . | TRBV7-9 | TRBD2 | CASSLNFPSGRGDEQFF | TGTGCCAGCAGCTTAAATTTCCCTAGCGGGAGGGGGGATGAGCAGTTCTTC
TRBJ1-1 | . | TRBV2 | . | CASSESVAPGAFF | TGTGCCAGCAGTGAATCGGTGGCCCCTGGAGCTTTCTTT
TRBJ2-7 | . | TRBV21-1 | . | CASNRGPYEQYF | TGTGCCAGCAACCGGGGCCCCTACGAGCAGTACTTC
TRBJ1-4 | few | TRBV18 | TRBD1 | CASSPYRGTPAEKLFF | TGTGCCAGCTCACCATACAGGGGCACCCCGGCCGAAAAACTGTTTTTT
TRBJ2-7 | few | TRBV7-9 | TRBD2 | CASSPTVAGELYEQYF | TGTGCCAGCAGCCCAACAGTAGCGGGAGAGCTATACGAGCAGTACTTC
TRBJ2-1 | once | TRBV18 | TRBD2 | CASSPQVTSGSGEQFF | TGTGCCAGCTCACCACAAGTGACTAGCGGGAGTGGTGAGCAGTTCTTC
TRBJ2-7 | few | TRBV4-2 | . | CASSQESRALQQEQYF | TGTGCCAGCAGCCAAGAAAGCCGAGCCCTGCAGCAAGAGCAGTACTTC
TRBJ1-1 | . | TRBV28 | . | CASSEGFSNTEAFF | TGTGCCAGCAGTGAGGGGTTTTCGAACACTGAAGCTTTCTTT
TRBJ2-7 | . | TRBV28 | TRBD2 | CASSLLAGGFEQYF | TGTGCCAGCAGTCTACTAGCGGGAGGGTTCGAGCAGTACTTC
TRBJ1-1 | few | TRBV11-2 | . | CASSLAVNTEAFF | TGTGCCAGCAGCTTAGCAGTGAACACTGAAGCTTTCTTT
TRBJ1-1 | . | TRBV7-2 | . | CASSLWSGNTEAFF | TGTGCCAGCAGCCTTTGGTCGGGGAACACTGAAGCTTTCTTT
TRBJ1-2 | . | TRBV28 | . | CASSLFMNYGYTF | TGTGCCAGCAGTTTATTCATGAACTATGGCTACACCTTC
TRBJ1-1 | . | TRBV6-5 | . | CASSSQTGGTEAFF | TGTGCCAGCAGTTCCCAAACAGGAGGCACTGAAGCTTTCTTT
TRBJ1-5 | . | TRBV19 | . | CASSSGRPNQPQHF | TGTGCCAGTAGTTCGGGAAGACCCAATCAGCCCCAGCATTTT
TRBJ2-6 | . | TRBV7-3 | . | CASSLWSPVGANVLTF | TGTGCCAGCAGCCTCTGGTCTCCTGTGGGGGCCAACGTCCTGACTTTC
TRBJ2-5 | . | TRBV15 | . | CATSRQFQETQYF | TGTGCCACCAGCAGACAGTTCCAAGAGACCCAGTACTTC
TRBJ2-6 | . | TRBV10-3 | TRBD1 | CATQGGQGQGPGANVLTF | TGTGCCACCCAGGGCGGCCAGGGACAGGGCCCTGGGGCCAACGTCCTGACTTTC
TRBJ2-5 | few | TRBV21-1 | . | CASTGGGDREVGETQYF | TGTGCCAGCACTGGAGGCGGGGACAGGGAGGTCGGAGAGACCCAGTACTTC
TRBJ2-1 | many | TRBV10-3 | . | CAINRDGYNEQFF | TGTGCCATCAACAGGGACGGCTACAATGAGCAGTTCTTC
TRBJ2-1 | . | TRBV7-8 | . | CASSLDLGGDDHNEQFF | TGTGCCAGCAGCTTAGATCTTGGCGGGGACGACCACAATGAGCAGTTCTTC
TRBJ1-2 | . | TRBV28 | TRBD1 | CASSLGQAPYGYTF | TGTGCCAGCAGTTTGGGACAGGCGCCCTATGGCTACACCTTC
TRBJ2-5 | few | TRBV9 | . | CASSVLAGGYQETQYF | TGTGCCAGCAGCGTATTGGCAGGGGGGTACCAAGAGACCCAGTACTTC
TRBJ1-5 | . | TRBV27 | TRBD1 | CASSHGTGSNQPQHF | TGTGCCAGCAGTCACGGGACAGGGAGCAATCAGCCCCAGCATTTT
TRBJ2-1 | . | TRBV5-1 | TRBD2 | CASSLATLTWGGGRNNEQFF | TGCGCCAGCAGCTTGGCGACTTTGACGTGGGGAGGCGGGAGGAACAATGAGCAGTTCTTC
TRBJ2-7 | once | TRBV6-1 | TRBD2 | CASGEQGFSGRMYF | TGTGCCAGCGGGGAACAGGGATTTAGCGGGAGGATGTACTTC
TRBJ2-1 | . | TRBV7-3 | . | CASSQTRGQSSYNEQFF | TGTGCCAGCAGTCAGACCAGGGGTCAGAGCTCCTACAATGAGCAGTTCTTC
TRBJ2-3 | . | TRBV4-1 | . | CASSQVNTDTQYF | TGCGCCAGCAGCCAAGTTAACACAGATACGCAGTATTTT